This is a list of T cell receptor beta chains from one sample in a study of cytomegalovirus exposure and HLA in healthy donors. Method: immunoSEQ multiplex PCR; TCRdb's copy keeps in-frame clones and lacks some. Reported are under 150,000 clones; the ten largest clones contain about 1.6%. Sequenced material: PBMCs. Source of these receptors: a woman in her thirties or forties in good health and CMV-seronegative. CDR3s include the opening cysteine and the closing phenylalanine or tryptophan. The order of the fields is V gene, J gene, D gene, CDR3 DNA, CDR3 protein. The D gene is left open where the match is weak.

v_call: TRBV7-2
j_call: TRBJ1-1
d_call: TRBD1
cdr3_nt: TGTGCCAGCAGCCTTGACAGGGGGCGGACTGAAGCTTTCTTT
cdr3_aa: CASSLDRGRTEAFF

v_call: TRBV11-2
j_call: TRBJ2-1
d_call: TRBD2
cdr3_nt: TGTGCCAGCAGCCCGATTAGCGGGGGTCACTACAATGAGCAGTTCTTC
cdr3_aa: CASSPISGGHYNEQFF

v_call: TRBV2
j_call: TRBJ2-6
d_call: -
cdr3_nt: TGTGCCAGCAGTGAAGCCCGGACACGTGGGGCCAACGTCCTGACTTTC
cdr3_aa: CASSEARTRGANVLTF

v_call: TRBV7-6
j_call: TRBJ1-1
d_call: TRBD1
cdr3_nt: TGTGCCAGCAGCTTAGGAAGAGACAGGGGCACTGAAGCTTTCTTT
cdr3_aa: CASSLGRDRGTEAFF

v_call: TRBV10-2
j_call: TRBJ1-1
d_call: TRBD1
cdr3_nt: TGCGCCAGCTTATTAGGGGGCCTGAACACTGAAGCTTTCTTT
cdr3_aa: CASLLGGLNTEAFF

v_call: TRBV11-3
j_call: TRBJ2-3
d_call: -
cdr3_nt: TGTGCCAGCAGCTTAACAGTTAGCACAGATACGCAGTATTTT
cdr3_aa: CASSLTVSTDTQYF

v_call: TRBV18
j_call: TRBJ1-2
d_call: -
cdr3_nt: TGTGCCAGCTCAACTACCGCTAACTATGGCTACACCTTC
cdr3_aa: CASSTTANYGYTF

v_call: TRBV10-2
j_call: TRBJ2-7
d_call: TRBD2
cdr3_nt: TGCGCCAGCAGGCATCCAGCGGGGTATATCTCCTACGAGCAGTACTTC
cdr3_aa: CASRHPAGYISYEQYF

v_call: TRBV7-2
j_call: TRBJ2-5
d_call: TRBD1
cdr3_nt: TGTGCCAGCAGCCAGCAGGGGGCCGGGGTAGAGACCCAGTACTTC
cdr3_aa: CASSQQGAGVETQYF

v_call: TRBV9
j_call: TRBJ1-3
d_call: -
cdr3_nt: TGTGCCAGCAGCGTGACGGACGGACAAGGAAACACCATATATTTT
cdr3_aa: CASSVTDGQGNTIYF

v_call: TRBV7-8
j_call: TRBJ1-5
d_call: TRBD1
cdr3_nt: TGTGCCAGCAGCTCGCCCCGGGACAGGGGTACGCAGCCCCAGCATTTT
cdr3_aa: CASSSPRDRGTQPQHF

v_call: TRBV5-1
j_call: TRBJ2-7
d_call: -
cdr3_nt: TGCGCCAGCAGCCCACGGGACTCCTACGAGCAGTACTTC
cdr3_aa: CASSPRDSYEQYF

v_call: TRBV4-2
j_call: TRBJ1-3
d_call: TRBD1
cdr3_nt: TGTGCCAGCAGCCAAGCCCAGGGGGCCTCTGGAAACACCATATATTTT
cdr3_aa: CASSQAQGASGNTIYF

v_call: TRBV11-2
j_call: TRBJ1-6
d_call: -
cdr3_nt: TGTGCCAGCAGCCGTTCGGGACTTCATAATTCACCCCTCCACTTT
cdr3_aa: CASSRSGLHNSPLHF

v_call: TRBV7-9
j_call: TRBJ1-1
d_call: -
cdr3_nt: TGTGCCAGCAGCCCAGGGCGGGGGTACCGGACTGAAGCTTTCTTT
cdr3_aa: CASSPGRGYRTEAFF

v_call: TRBV2
j_call: TRBJ1-5
d_call: -
cdr3_nt: TGTGCCAGCAGTGAGGCTGGGCGGGATCAGCCCCAGCATTTT
cdr3_aa: CASSEAGRDQPQHF

v_call: TRBV6-1
j_call: TRBJ2-1
d_call: TRBD1
cdr3_nt: TGTGCCAGCAGTCGGGACAGGGATAATGAGCAGTTCTTC
cdr3_aa: CASSRDRDNEQFF

v_call: TRBV7-2
j_call: TRBJ2-5
d_call: TRBD2
cdr3_nt: TGTGCCAGCAGACGCGGAGCGGGGGGTATAGAGACCCAGTACTTC
cdr3_aa: CASRRGAGGIETQYF

v_call: TRBV6-5
j_call: TRBJ2-7
d_call: -
cdr3_nt: TGTGCCAGCAGTTTCCCCGACAGAAACGAGCAGTACTTC
cdr3_aa: CASSFPDRNEQYF

v_call: TRBV4-3
j_call: TRBJ1-5
d_call: -
cdr3_nt: TGCGCCAGCAGCCAAGACGCAGGGAAGGGCCAGCCCCAGCATTTT
cdr3_aa: CASSQDAGKGQPQHF

v_call: TRBV11-2
j_call: TRBJ1-5
d_call: -
cdr3_nt: TGTGCCAGCAGCTTAGAGTCCCGGGGAAGCAATCAGCCCCAGCATTTT
cdr3_aa: CASSLESRGSNQPQHF

v_call: TRBV6-5
j_call: TRBJ1-3
d_call: -
cdr3_nt: TGTGCCAGCAGCCCCCAGGGATACGGAAACACCATATATTTT
cdr3_aa: CASSPQGYGNTIYF

v_call: TRBV7-9
j_call: TRBJ1-5
d_call: -
cdr3_nt: TGTGCCAGCAGCTTAGCGGGCACAGGTAGCAATCAGCCCCAGCATTTT
cdr3_aa: CASSLAGTGSNQPQHF

v_call: TRBV7-2
j_call: TRBJ1-6
d_call: -
cdr3_nt: TGTGCCAGCAGCTTAGAGAGGGCCCATAATTCACCCCTCCACTTT
cdr3_aa: CASSLERAHNSPLHF

v_call: TRBV2
j_call: TRBJ1-5
d_call: TRBD1
cdr3_nt: TGTGCCAGCACCGAGGACAGGTATAGCAATCAGCCCCAGCATTTT
cdr3_aa: CASTEDRYSNQPQHF

v_call: TRBV7-8
j_call: TRBJ2-1
d_call: TRBD1
cdr3_nt: TGTGCCAGCAGCATTCTACCGGGACAGGGTGCCAATGAGCAGTTCTTC
cdr3_aa: CASSILPGQGANEQFF

v_call: TRBV7-2
j_call: TRBJ1-2
d_call: -
cdr3_nt: TGTGCCAGCAGCTTTGGAGGTATCACTTTAGACTACACCTTC
cdr3_aa: CASSFGGITLDYTF

v_call: TRBV6-6
j_call: TRBJ1-3
d_call: -
cdr3_nt: TGTGCCAGCAGTCCCGACAGGAACTCTGGAAACACCATATATTTT
cdr3_aa: CASSPDRNSGNTIYF

v_call: TRBV6-1
j_call: TRBJ1-5
d_call: -
cdr3_nt: TGTGCCAGCAGTGATTCAGGGCTCCCCGCGCCCCAGCATTTT
cdr3_aa: CASSDSGLPAPQHF